This T cell receptor beta chain stems from a study of T cell clonality in common variable immunodeficiency. This clone was found many times. The CDR3 end is not reached by the read, which stops 3 residues before it; the germline J gene fills it in. CDR3 length: 16 residues. With 4 bases clipped from V and 5 bases from J, the junction kept 12 bases outside the gene matches. Germline CDR1 and CDR2: LNHDA and SQIVND (reference sequence). This table comes from immunoSEQ multiplex PCR, and its TCRdb copy is limited to in-frame clones, with some not included. The profile covers about 52,000 clones, none occurring a single time.

J is TRBJ2-3 and V is TRBV19, with 7 bases fitting TRBD1. Sequencing input: peripheral blood mononuclear cells. The sequence was obtained from a person between 18 and 69 years old in good health. The CDR3 loop reads CASSTRTGARVDTQYF. The part of the CDR3 DNA that was read is TGTGCCAGTAGTACCCGAACAGGGGCAAGAGTAGATACG.